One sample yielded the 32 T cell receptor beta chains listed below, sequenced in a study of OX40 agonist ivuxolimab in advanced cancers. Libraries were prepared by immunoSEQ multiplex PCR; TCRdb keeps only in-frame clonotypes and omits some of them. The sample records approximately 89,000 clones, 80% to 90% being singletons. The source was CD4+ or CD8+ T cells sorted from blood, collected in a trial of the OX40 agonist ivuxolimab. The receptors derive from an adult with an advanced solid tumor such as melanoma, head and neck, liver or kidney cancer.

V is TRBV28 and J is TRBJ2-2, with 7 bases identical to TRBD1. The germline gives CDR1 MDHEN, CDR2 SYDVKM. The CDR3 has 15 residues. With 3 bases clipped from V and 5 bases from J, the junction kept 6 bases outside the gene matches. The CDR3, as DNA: TGTGCCAGCAGTTTTGAACAGGGGCGGACCGGGGAGCTGTTTTTT. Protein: CASSFEQGRTGELFF.

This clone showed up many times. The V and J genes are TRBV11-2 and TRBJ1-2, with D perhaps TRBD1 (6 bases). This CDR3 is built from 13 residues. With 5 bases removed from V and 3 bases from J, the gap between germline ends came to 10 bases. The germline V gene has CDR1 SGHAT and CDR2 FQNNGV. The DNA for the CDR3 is TGTGCCAGCAGCACAAGACAGGACTATGGCTACACCTTC. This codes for CASSTRQDYGYTF.

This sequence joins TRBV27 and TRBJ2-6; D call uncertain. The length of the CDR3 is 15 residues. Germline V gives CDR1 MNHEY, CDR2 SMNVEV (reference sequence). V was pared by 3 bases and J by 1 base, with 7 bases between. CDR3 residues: CASSFDSSGANVLTF. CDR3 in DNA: TGTGCCAGCAGTTTCGATTCGTCTGGGGCCAACGTCCTGACTTTC.

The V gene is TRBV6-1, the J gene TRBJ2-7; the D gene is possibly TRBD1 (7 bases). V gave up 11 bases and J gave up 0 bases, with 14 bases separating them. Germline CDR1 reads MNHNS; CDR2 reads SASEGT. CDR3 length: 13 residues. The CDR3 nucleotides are TGTGCCGGGGCAGGGGGGTTCTCCTACGAGCAGTACTTC. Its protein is CAGAGGFSYEQYF.

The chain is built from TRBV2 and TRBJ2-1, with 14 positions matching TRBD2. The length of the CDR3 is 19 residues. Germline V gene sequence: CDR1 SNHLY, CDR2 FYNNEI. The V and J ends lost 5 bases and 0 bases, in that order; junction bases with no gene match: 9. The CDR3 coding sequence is TGTGCCAGCAGTCACTCGGGACTAGCGGGGGACCACTCCTACAATGAGCAGTTCTTC. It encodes CASSHSGLAGDHSYNEQFF. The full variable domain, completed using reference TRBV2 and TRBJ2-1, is EPEVTQTPSHQVTQMGQEVILRCVPISNHLYFYWYRQILGQKVEFLVSFYNNEISEKSEIFDDQFSVERPDGSNFTLKIRSTKLEDSAMYFCASSHSGLAGDHSYNEQFFGPGTRLTVL.

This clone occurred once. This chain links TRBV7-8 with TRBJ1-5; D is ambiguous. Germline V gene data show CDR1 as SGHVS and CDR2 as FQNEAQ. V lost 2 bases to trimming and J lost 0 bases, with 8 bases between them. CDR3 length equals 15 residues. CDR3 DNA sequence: TGTGCCAGCAGCTTAAAGAGAGATAGCAATCAGCCCCAGCATTTT. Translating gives CASSLKRDSNQPQHF.

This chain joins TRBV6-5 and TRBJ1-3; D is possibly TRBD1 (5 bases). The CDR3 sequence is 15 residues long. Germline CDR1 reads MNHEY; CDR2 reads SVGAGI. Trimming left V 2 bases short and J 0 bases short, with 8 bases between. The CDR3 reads CASSYSRVSGNTIYF. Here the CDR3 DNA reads TGTGCCAGCAGTTACAGCAGGGTCTCTGGAAACACCATATATTTT.

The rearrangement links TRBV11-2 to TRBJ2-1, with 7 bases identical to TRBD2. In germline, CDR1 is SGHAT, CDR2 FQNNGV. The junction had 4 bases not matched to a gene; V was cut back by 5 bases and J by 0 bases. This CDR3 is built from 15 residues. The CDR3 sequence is CASSPSGSSYNEQFF. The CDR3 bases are TGTGCCAGCAGCCCTAGCGGTAGCTCCTACAATGAGCAGTTCTTC.

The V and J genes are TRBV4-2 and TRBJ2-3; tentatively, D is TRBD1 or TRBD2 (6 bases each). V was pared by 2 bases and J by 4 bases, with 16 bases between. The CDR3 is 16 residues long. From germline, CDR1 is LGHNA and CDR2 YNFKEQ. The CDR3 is CASSQTHGGQADTQYF. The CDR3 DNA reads TGTGCCAGCAGCCAAACCCACGGGGGCCAAGCAGATACGCAGTATTTT.

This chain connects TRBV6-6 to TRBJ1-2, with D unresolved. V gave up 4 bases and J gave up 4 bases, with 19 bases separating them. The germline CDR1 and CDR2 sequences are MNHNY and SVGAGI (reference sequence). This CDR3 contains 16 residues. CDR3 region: CASSSTVLGKGYGYTF. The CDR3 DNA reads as TGTGCCAGCAGTTCCACGGTTTTGGGAAAGGGCTATGGCTACACCTTC.

This CDR3 reads CASSQEVRGVNTEAFF. CDR3 DNA: TGCGCCAGCAGCCAAGAGGTAAGGGGTGTAAACACTGAAGCTTTCTTT. V gene TRBV4-1 combines with J gene TRBJ1-1, with D possibly being TRBD1 (5 bases). Trimming removed 0 bases from V and 2 bases from J, with 13 bases in between. Per germline, CDR1 MGHRA and CDR2 YSYEKL. The CDR3 sequence is 16 residues long.

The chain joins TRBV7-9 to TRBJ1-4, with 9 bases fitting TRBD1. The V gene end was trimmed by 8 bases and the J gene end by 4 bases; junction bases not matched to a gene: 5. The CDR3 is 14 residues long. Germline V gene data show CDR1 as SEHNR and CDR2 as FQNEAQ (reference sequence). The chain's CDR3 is CASCPTGGNEKLFF. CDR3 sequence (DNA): TGTGCCAGCTGTCCGACAGGGGGTAATGAAAAACTGTTTTTT. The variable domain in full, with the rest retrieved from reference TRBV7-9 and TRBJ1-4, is DTGVSQNPRHKITKRGQNVTFRCDPISEHNRLYWYRQTLGQGPEFLTYFQNEAQLEKSRLLSDRFSAERPKGSFSTLEIQRTEQGDSAMYLCASCPTGGNEKLFFGSGTQLSVL.

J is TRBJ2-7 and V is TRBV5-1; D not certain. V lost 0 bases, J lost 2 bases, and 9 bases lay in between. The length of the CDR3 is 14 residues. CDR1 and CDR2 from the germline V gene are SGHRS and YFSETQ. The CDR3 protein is CASSLADKPYEQYF. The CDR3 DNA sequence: TGCGCCAGCAGCTTGGCAGACAAGCCCTACGAGCAGTACTTC.

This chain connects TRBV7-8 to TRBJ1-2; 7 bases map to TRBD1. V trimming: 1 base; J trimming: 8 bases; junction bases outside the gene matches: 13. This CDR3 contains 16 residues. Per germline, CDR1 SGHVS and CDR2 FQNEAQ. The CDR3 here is CASSLVVATGKSGYTF. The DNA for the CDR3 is TGTGCCAGCAGCTTAGTCGTCGCGACAGGGAAGAGCGGCTACACCTTC.

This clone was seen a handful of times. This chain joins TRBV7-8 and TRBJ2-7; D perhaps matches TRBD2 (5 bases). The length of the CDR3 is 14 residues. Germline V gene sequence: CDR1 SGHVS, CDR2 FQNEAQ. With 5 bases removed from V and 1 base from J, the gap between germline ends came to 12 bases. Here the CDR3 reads CASSHGDHSYEQYF. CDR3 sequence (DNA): TGTGCCAGCAGCCACGGGGATCATTCCTACGAGCAGTACTTC.

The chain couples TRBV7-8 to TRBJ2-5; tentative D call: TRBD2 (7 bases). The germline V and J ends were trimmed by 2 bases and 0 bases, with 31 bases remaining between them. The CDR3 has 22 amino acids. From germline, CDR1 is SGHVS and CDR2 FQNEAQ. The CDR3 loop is CASSLRITRGGIPLAYQETQYF. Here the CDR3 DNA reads TGTGCCAGCAGCTTACGAATAACCAGGGGAGGGATTCCGTTAGCGTACCAAGAGACCCAGTACTTC.

CDR3 residues: CASSLLEAKNIQYF. CDR3 DNA sequence: TGCGCCAGCAGCTTGCTTGAGGCCAAAAACATTCAGTACTTC. The chain combines TRBV5-1 with TRBJ2-4; unclear D gene. This CDR3 has 14 amino acids. Germline values: CDR1 SGHRS, CDR2 YFSETQ. V lost 1 base, J lost 1 base, and 6 bases lay in between.

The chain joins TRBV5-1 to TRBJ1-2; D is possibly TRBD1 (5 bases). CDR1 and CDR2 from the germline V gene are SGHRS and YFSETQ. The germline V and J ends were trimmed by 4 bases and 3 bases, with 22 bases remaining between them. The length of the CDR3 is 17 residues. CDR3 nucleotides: TGCGCCAGCAGCAGGTCCCGGGACGATACGGCGTACTATGGCTACACCTTC. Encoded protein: CASSRSRDDTAYYGYTF.

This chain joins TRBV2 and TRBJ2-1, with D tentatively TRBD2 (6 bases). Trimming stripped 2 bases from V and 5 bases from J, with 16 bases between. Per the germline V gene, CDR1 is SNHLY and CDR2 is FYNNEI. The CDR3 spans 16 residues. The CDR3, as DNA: TGTGCCAGCAGTGAAATCGGGCGGGGCTACGACAATGAGCAGTTCTTC. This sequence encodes CASSEIGRGYDNEQFF. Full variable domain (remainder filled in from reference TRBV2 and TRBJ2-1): EPEVTQTPSHQVTQMGQEVILRCVPISNHLYFYWYRQILGQKVEFLVSFYNNEISEKSEIFDDQFSVERPDGSNFTLKIRSTKLEDSAMYFCASSEIGRGYDNEQFFGPGTRLTVL.

CDR3 in amino acids: CASSQESKVEAFF. CDR3 DNA: TGTGCCAGCAGCCAAGAGTCAAAAGTTGAAGCTTTCTTT. The chain is built from TRBV4-2 and TRBJ1-1; D remains ambiguous. V lost 0 bases, J lost 7 bases, and 9 bases lay in between. From germline, CDR1 is LGHNA and CDR2 YNFKEQ. The CDR3 has 13 residues.

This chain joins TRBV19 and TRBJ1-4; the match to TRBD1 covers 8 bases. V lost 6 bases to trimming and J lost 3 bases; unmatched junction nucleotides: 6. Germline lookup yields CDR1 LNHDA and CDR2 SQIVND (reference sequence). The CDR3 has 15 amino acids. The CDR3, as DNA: TGTGCCAGTAGGGACAGGGTAGCTCCTAATGAAAAACTGTTTTTT. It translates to CASRDRVAPNEKLFF.

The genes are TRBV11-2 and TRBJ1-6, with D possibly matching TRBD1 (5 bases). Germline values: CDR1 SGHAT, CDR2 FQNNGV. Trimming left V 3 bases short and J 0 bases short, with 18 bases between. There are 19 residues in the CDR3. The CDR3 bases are TGTGCCAGCAGCTTGGGGCATCGGTCAGCGAGCTCCTATAATTCACCCCTCCACTTT. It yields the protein CASSLGHRSASSYNSPLHF.

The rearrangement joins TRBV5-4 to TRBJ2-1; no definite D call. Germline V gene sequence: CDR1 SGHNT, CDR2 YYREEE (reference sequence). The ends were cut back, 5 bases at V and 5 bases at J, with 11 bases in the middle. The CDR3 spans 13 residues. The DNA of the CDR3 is TGTGCCAGCAGTTCTCAGCTAAACAATGAGCAGTTCTTC. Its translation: CASSSQLNNEQFF.

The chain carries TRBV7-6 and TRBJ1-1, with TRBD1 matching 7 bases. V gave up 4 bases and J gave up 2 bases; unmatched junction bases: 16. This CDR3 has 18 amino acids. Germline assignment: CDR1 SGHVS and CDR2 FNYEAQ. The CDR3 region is CASSSHNRQGAINTEAFF. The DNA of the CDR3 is TGTGCCAGCAGCTCACATAACCGACAGGGAGCCATCAACACTGAAGCTTTCTTT.

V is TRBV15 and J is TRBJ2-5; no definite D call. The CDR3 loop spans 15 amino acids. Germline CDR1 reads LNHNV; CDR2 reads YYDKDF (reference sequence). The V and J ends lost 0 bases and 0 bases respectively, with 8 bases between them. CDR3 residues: CATSRDGVHQETQYF. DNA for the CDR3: TGTGCCACCAGCAGAGATGGTGTCCACCAAGAGACCCAGTACTTC.

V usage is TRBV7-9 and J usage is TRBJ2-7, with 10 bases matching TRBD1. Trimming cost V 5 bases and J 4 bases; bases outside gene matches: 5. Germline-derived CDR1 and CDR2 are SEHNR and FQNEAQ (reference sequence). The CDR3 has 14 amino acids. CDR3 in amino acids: CASSVGQGGYEQYF. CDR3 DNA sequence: TGTGCCAGCAGCGTTGGACAGGGGGGGTACGAGCAGTACTTC.

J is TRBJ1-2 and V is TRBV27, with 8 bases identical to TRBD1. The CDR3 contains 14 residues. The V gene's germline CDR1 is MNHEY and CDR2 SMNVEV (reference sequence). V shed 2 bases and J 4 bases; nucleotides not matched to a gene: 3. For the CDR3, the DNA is TGTGCCAGCAGTTTAATCGACAGGGGCTATGGCTACACCTTC. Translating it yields CASSLIDRGYGYTF.

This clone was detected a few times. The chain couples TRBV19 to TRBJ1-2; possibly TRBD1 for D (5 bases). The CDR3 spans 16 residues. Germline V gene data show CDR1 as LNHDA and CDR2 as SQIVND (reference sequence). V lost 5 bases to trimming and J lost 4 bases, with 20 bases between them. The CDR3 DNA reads TGTGCCAGTAGTCTCGGACGGGACCCGGAGGCCTATGGCTACACCTTC. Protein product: CASSLGRDPEAYGYTF.

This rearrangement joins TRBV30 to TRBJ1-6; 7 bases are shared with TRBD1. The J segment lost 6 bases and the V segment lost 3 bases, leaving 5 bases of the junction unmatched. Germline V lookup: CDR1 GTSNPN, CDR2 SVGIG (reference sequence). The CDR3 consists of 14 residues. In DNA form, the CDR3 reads TGTGCCTGGAGCTCGGGACAGATTAATTCACCCCTCCACTTT. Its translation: CAWSSGQINSPLHF.

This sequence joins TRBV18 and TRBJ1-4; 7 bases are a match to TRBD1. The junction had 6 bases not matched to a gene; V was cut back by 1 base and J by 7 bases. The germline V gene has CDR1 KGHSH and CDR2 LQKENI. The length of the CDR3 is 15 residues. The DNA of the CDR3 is TGTGCCAGCTCACCACAACAGGGGCTAGGTGAAAAACTGTTTTTT. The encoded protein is CASSPQQGLGEKLFF.

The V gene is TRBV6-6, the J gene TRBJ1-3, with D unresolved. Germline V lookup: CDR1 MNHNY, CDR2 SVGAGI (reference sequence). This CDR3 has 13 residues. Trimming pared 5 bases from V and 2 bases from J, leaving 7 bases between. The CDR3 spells CASSPFPGNTIYF. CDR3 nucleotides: TGTGCCAGCAGTCCATTCCCTGGAAACACCATATATTTT.

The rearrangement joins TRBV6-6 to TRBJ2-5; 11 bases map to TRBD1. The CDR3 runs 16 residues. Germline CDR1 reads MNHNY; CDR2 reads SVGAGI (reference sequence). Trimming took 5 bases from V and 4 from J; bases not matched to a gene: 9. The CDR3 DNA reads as TGTGCCAGCAGTCCCGTCTCGGGACAGGGGGGAGAGACCCAGTACTTC. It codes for CASSPVSGQGGETQYF.